This T cell receptor beta chain was documented in a study of regulatory T cells in long-lasting Graves disease. Looked up from germline, CDR1 is SGHVS and CDR2 is FNYEAQ. Trimming cost V 2 bases and J 4 bases, with 14 bases left between them. The CDR3 loop spans 15 amino acids. This clonotype has a count of ten or more. Building of the TCR beta libraries involved iRepertoire HTBI primers and Arm-PCR of CDR3 regions. Each CDR3 protein gets one entry after TCRdb re-called the multiplex PCR reads with MiXCR. The table has 400,000 to 500,000 distinct CDR3 sequences, 15% seen once; the top ten hold approximately 7.6%. The time point is: newly diagnosed GD, antithyroid drugs for less than 3 months. Construction of the TCR library relied on RNA isolated from PBMCs. This sample was shared with a second study, whose subject was T cells in Graves' hyperthyroidism and ophthalmopathy.

The genes are TRBV7-6 and TRBJ2-5; weak D call: TRBD1 (5 bases). The TCR originated in a woman in her forties with Graves disease. Sequenced here: peripheral blood mononuclear cells (PBMCs), sampled at new diagnosis, from a patient treated with antithyroid drugs. This CDR3 is CASSLMSGSGETQYF. The CDR3 nucleotides read TGTGCCAGCAGCTTAATGTCAGGGTCTGGAGAGACCCAGTACTTC. The whole variable domain, filled in from reference TRBV7-6 and TRBJ2-5, reads GAGVSQSPRYKVTKRGQDVALRCDPISGHVSLYWYRQALGQGPEFLTYFNYEAQQDKSGLPNDRFSAERPEGSISTLTIQRTEQRDSAMYRCASSLMSGSGETQYFGPGTRLLVL.